The subject of this entry is one T cell receptor beta chain. Its antigen remains unidentified. The record originates from a study of shared clonotypes between healthy human individuals. Study results and limitations: Unshared clonotypes carried lower generation probabilities than those common to all four donors.

This CDR3 has 14 amino acids. The germline gives CDR1 SGHDN, CDR2 FVKESK. V lost 1 base and J lost 7, with 11 bases in between. Some clones are missing from TCRdb's copy, which holds only in-frame ones; the method was immunoSEQ multiplex PCR. The data show roughly 1,600,000 clones, around 98.5% seen once. Sequencing was carried out using naive CD4+ T cells sorted from blood. Sample subset: CD45RA+ positively selected. This receptor was taken from a man aged 30 to 39 in good health. The chain carries TRBV14 and TRBJ2-1; D not certain. The CDR3 loop reads CASSQGRLRNEQFF. The CDR3 DNA sequence: TGTGCCAGCAGCCAAGGCAGGCTGAGAAATGAGCAGTTCTTC.